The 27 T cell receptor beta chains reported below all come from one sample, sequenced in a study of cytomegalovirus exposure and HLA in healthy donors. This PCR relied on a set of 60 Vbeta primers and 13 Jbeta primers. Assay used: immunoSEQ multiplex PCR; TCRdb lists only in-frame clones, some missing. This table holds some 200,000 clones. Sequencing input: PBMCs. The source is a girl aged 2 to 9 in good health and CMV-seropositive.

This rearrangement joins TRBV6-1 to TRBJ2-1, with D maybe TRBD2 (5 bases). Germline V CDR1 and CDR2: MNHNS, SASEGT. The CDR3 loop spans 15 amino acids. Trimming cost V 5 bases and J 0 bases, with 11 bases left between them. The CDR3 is CASSRLAPSYNEQFF. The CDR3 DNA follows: TGTGCCAGCAGTAGGTTAGCGCCCTCCTACAATGAGCAGTTCTTC.

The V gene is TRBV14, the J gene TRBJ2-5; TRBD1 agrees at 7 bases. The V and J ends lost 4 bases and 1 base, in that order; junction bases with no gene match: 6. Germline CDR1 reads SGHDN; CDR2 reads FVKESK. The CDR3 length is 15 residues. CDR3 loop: CASSPTRDSQETQYF. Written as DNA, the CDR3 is TGTGCCAGCAGCCCGACCCGGGACAGCCAAGAGACCCAGTACTTC.

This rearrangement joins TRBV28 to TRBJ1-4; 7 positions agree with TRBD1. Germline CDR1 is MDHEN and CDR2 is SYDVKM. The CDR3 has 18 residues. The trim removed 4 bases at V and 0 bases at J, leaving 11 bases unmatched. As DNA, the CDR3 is TGTGCCAGCAGTTCCCGGACCCAGGGGGTGGCAACTAATGAAAAACTGTTTTTT. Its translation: CASSSRTQGVATNEKLFF.

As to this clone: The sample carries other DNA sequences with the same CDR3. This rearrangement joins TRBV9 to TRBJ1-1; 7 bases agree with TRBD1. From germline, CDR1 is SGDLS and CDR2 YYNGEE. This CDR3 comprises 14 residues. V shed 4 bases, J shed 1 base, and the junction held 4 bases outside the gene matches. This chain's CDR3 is CASSTGTENTEAFF. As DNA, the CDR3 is TGTGCCAGCAGCACCGGGACAGAGAACACTGAAGCTTTCTTT.

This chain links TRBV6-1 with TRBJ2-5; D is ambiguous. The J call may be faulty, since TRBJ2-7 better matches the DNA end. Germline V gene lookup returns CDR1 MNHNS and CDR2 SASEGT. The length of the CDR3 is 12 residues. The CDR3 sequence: CATRLISYEQYF. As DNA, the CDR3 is TGTGCCACCAGACTGATCTCCTACGAGCAGTACTTC.

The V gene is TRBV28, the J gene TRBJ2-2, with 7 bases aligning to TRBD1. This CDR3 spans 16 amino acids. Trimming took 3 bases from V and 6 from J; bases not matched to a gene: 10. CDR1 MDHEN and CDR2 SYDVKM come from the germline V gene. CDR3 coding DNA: TGTGCCAGCAGTTTCAACCGGGCCCAGGGGGCCGGGGAGCTGTTTTTT. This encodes CASSFNRAQGAGELFF.

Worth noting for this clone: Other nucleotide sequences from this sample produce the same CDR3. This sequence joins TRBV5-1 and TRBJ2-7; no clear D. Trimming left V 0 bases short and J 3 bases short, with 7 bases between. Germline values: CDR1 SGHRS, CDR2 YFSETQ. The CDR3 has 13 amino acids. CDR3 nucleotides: TGCGCCAGCAGCTTGGGTGACAACTACGAGCAGTACTTC. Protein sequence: CASSLGDNYEQYF.

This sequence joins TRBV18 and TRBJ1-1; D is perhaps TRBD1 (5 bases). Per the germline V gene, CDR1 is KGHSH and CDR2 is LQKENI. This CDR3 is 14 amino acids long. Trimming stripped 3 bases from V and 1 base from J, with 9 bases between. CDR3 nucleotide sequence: TGTGCCAGCTCACCCCTCCAGGGGAACACTGAAGCTTTCTTT. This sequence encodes CASSPLQGNTEAFF.

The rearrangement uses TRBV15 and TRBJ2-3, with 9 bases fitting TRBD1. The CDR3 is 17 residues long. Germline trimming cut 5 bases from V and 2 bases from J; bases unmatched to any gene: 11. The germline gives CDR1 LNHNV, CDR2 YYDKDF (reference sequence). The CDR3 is CATSRHKQGAFTDTQYF. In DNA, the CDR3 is TGTGCCACCAGCCGACACAAACAGGGGGCTTTCACAGATACGCAGTATTTT. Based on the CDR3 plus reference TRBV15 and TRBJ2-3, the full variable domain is DAMVIQNPRYQVTQFGKPVTLSCSQTLNHNVMYWYQQKSSQAPKLLFHYYDKDFNNEADTPDNFQSRRPNTSFCFLDIRSPGLGDTAMYLCATSRHKQGAFTDTQYFGPGTRLTVL.

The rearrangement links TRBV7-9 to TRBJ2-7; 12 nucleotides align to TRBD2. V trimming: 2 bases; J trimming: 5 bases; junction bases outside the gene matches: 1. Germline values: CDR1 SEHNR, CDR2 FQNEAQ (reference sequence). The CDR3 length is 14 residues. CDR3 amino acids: CASSLRLAGDEQYF. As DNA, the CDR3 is TGTGCCAGCAGCTTAAGACTAGCGGGAGACGAGCAGTACTTC.

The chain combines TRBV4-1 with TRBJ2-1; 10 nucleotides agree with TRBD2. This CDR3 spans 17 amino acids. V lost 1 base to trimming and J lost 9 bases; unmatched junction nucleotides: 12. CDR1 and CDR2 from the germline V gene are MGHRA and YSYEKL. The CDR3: CASSQVSSGSIVSEQFF. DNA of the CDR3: TGCGCCAGCAGCCAAGTTTCTAGCGGGAGCATAGTGAGTGAGCAGTTCTTC.

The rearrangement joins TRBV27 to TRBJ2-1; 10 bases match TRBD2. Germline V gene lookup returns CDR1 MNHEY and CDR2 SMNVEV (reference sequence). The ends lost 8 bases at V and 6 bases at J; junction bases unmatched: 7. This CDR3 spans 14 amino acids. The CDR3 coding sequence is TGTGCCAGCGCCCTAGCGGGAGTGGTCAATGAGCAGTTCTTC. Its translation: CASALAGVVNEQFF.

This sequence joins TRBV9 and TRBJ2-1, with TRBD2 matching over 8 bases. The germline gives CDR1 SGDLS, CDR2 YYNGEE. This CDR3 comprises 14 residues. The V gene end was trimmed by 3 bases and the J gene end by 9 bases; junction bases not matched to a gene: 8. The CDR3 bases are TGTGCCAGCAGCGAGGGGGTAGCGGGAAGTGAGCAGTTCTTC. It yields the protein CASSEGVAGSEQFF.

CDR3 DNA: TGTGCCAGCAGCTTACAGGGGCGTTTCTACGAGCAGTACTTC. Translating it yields CASSLQGRFYEQYF. V is TRBV5-4 and J is TRBJ2-7; 7 bases agree with TRBD1. The germline V gene has CDR1 SGHNT and CDR2 YYREEE (reference sequence). The V gene end was trimmed by 2 bases and the J gene end by 3 bases; junction bases not matched to a gene: 5. The CDR3 covers 14 residues.

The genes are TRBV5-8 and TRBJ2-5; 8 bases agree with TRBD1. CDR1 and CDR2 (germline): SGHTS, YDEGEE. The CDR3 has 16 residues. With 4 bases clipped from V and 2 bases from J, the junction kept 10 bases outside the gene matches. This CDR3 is CASSATGVVGQETQYF. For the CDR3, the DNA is TGTGCCAGCAGCGCGACAGGGGTCGTTGGGCAAGAGACCCAGTACTTC.

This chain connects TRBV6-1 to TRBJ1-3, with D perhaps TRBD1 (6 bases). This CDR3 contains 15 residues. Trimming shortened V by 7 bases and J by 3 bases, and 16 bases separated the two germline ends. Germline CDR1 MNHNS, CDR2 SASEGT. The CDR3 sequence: CASIRRGAGGNTIYF. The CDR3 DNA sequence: TGTGCCAGCATACGACGGGGGGCGGGTGGAAACACCATATATTTT.

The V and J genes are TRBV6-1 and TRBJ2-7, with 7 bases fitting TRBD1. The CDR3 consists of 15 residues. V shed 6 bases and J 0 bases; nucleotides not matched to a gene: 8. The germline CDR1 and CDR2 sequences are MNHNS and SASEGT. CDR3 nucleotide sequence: TGTGCCAGCAGACCGGGGACAGCGAGCTCCTACGAGCAGTACTTC. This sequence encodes CASRPGTASSYEQYF.

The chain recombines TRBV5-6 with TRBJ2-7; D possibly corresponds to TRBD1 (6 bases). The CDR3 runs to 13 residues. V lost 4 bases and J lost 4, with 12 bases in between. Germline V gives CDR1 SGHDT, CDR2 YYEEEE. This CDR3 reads CASSAGTQYEQYF. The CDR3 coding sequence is TGTGCCAGCAGCGCCGGGACACAATACGAGCAGTACTTC.

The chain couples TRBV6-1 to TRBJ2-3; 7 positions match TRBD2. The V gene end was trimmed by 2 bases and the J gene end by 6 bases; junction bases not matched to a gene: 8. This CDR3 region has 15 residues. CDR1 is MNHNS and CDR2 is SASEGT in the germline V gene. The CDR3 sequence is CASSEIVGGVDTQYF. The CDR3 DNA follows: TGTGCCAGCAGTGAAATCGTTGGGGGGGTTGATACGCAGTATTTT.

CDR3 DNA: TGTGCCAGCAGTGAATCCCCGGGGGGAGTTACCTACAATGAGCAGTTCTTC. Protein sequence: CASSESPGGVTYNEQFF. The V gene is TRBV25-1, the J gene TRBJ2-1; 7 bases fit TRBD2. This CDR3 has 17 residues. Per germline, CDR1 MGHDK and CDR2 SYGVNS. The V gene end was trimmed by 1 base and the J gene end by 2 bases; junction bases not matched to a gene: 8.

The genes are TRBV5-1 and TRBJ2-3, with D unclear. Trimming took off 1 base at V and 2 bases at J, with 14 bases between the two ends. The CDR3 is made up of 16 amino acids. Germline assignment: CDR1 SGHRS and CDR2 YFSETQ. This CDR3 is CASSLRQVTHTDTQYF. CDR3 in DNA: TGCGCCAGCAGCTTGCGCCAGGTCACACACACAGATACGCAGTATTTT.

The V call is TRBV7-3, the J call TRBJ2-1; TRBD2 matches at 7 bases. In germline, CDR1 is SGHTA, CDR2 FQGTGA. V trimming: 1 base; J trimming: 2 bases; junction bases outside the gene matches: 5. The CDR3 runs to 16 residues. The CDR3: CASSLRGGGTYNEQFF. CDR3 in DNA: TGTGCCAGCAGCTTAAGGGGCGGGGGAACCTACAATGAGCAGTTCTTC. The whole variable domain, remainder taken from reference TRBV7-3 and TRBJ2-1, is GAGVSQTPSNKVTEKGKYVELRCDPISGHTALYWYRQSLGQGPEFLIYFQGTGAADDSGLPNDRFFAVRPEGSVSTLKIQRTERGDSAVYLCASSLRGGGTYNEQFFGPGTRLTVL.

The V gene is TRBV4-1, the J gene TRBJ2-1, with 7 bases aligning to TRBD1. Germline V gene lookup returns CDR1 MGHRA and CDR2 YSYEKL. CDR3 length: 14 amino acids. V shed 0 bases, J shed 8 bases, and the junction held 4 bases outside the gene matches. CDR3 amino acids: CASSQDPQGDEQFF. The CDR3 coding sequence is TGCGCCAGCAGCCAAGACCCGCAGGGGGATGAGCAGTTCTTC.

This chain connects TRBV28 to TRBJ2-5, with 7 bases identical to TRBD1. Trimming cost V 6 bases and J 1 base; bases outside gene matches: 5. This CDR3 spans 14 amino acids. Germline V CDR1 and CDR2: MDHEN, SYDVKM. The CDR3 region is CASRWTGGQETQYF. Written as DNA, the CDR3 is TGTGCCAGCAGATGGACAGGCGGCCAAGAGACCCAGTACTTC. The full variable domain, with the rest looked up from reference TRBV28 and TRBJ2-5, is DVKVTQSSRYLVKRTGEKVFLECVQDMDHENMFWYRQDPGLGLRLIYFSYDVKMKEKGDIPEGYSVSREKKERFSLILESASTNQTSMYLCASRWTGGQETQYFGPGTRLLVL.

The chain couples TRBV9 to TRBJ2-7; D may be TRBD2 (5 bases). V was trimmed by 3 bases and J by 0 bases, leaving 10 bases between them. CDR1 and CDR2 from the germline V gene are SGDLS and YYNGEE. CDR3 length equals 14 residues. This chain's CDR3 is CASSAGFYSYEQYF. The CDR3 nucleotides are TGTGCCAGCAGCGCGGGATTTTACTCCTACGAGCAGTACTTC.

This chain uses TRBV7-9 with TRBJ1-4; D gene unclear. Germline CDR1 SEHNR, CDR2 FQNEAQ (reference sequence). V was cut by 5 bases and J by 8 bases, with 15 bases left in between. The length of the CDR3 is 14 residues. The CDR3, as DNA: TGTGCCAGCAGCCGGTCGGGGAGAATAGAAAAACTGTTTTTT. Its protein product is CASSRSGRIEKLFF.

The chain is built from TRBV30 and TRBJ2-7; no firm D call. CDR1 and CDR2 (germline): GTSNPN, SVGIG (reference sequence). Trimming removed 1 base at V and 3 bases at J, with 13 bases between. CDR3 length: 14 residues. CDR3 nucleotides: TGTGCCTGGAGTGAGAGGTTGTCCCGCTACGAGCAGTACTTC. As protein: CAWSERLSRYEQYF.